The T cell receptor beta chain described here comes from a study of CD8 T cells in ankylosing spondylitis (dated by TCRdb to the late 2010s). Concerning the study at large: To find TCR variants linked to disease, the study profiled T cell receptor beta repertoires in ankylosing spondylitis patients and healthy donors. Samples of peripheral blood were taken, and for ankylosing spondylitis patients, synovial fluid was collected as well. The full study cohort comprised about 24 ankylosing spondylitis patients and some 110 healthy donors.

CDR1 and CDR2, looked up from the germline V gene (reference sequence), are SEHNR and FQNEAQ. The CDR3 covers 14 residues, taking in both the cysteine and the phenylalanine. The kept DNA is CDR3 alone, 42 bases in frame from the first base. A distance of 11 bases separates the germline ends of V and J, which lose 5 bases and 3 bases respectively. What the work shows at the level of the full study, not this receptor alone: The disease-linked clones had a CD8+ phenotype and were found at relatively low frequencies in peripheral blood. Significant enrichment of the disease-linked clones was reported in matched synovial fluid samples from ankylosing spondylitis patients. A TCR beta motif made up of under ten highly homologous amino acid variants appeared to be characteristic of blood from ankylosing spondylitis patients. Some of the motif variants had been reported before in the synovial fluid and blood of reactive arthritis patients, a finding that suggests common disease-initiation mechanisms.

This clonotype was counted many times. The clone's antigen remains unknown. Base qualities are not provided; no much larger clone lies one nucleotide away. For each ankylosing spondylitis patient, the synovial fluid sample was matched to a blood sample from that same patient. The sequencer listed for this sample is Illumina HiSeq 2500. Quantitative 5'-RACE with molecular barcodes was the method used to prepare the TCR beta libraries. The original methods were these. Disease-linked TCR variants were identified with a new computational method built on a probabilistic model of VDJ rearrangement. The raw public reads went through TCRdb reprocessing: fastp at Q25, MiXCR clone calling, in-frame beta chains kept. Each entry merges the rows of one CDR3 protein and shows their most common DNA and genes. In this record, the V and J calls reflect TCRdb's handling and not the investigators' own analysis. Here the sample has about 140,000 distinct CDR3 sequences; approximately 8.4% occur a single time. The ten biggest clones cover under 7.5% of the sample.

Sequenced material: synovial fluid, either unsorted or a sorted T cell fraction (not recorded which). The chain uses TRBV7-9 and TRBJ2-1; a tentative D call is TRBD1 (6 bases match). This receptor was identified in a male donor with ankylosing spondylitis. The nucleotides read TGTGCCAGCAGCACTGGACAGAACTACAATGAGCAGTTCTTC. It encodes CASSTGQNYNEQFF.